This record looks at one T cell receptor (beta chain) sequence and its context. The antigen is not known. The data derive from a study of cytomegalovirus exposure and HLA in healthy donors. It was with 60 Vbeta and 13 Jbeta primers that the PCR ran. As originally analysed: Later analysis identified 88 million or so unique TCR beta chains, approximately 11 million shared. Clones were read by immunoSEQ multiplex PCR, and TCRdb kept only the in-frame ones, dropping some. Clonal size and the V and J genes are those of that table, whereas D and trimming came from the DNA. The table includes roughly 100,000 clones, 75% to 85% detected once. The CDR3 is made up of 14 amino acids. V was clipped by 1 base and J by 9 bases, with 13 bases between them. Germline V CDR1 and CDR2: SGHAT, FQNNGV. Nominal health characterized the donors when sampled, though unrecorded immune exposures were likely. Regarding the study as a whole: Across HLA loci, a later analysis found differing TCR association rates, with DRB1 most and HLA-C fewest. Most likely, a cluster of highly shared sequence variants arose as a sequencing artifact.

The receptor's source is a man aged 25 to 45 in good health and CMV-seronegative. Sequencing used PBMCs. V gene TRBV11-2 combines with J gene TRBJ2-1; D might be TRBD2 (6 bases). CDR3 region: CASSLVRRATEQFF. Written as DNA, the CDR3 is TGTGCCAGCAGCTTAGTAAGGAGGGCCACTGAGCAGTTCTTC.